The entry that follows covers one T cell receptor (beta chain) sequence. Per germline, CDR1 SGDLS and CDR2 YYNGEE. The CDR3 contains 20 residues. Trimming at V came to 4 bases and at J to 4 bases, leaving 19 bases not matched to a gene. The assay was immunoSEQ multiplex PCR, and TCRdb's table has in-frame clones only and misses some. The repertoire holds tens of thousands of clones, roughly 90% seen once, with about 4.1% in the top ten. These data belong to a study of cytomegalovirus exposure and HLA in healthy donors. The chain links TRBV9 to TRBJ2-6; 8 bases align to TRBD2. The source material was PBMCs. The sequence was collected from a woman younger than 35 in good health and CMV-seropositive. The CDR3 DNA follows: TGTGCCAGCAGCTCCGAGCTGAACGGGAGGGCTGGTTCCGGGGCCAACGTCCTGACTTTC. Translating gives CASSSELNGRAGSGANVLTF.